The rows below give T cell receptor beta chains drawn from one sample of a study of cytomegalovirus exposure and HLA in healthy donors. Measured with immunoSEQ multiplex PCR; TCRdb has only the in-frame clones, and not every one. Of over 150,000 clones in the sample, roughly 71% were seen once. The sample comprised PBMCs. These receptor sequences come from a male donor in good health and CMV-seropositive. Both conserved end residues are part of each CDR3. The D gene is left open where the match is weak. Clone sizes are given selectively: once, few, many, or a class where the clone is expanded.

v_call: TRBV30; clone_size: NA; d_call: NA; j_call: TRBJ2-3; cdr3_aa: CAWVISGSSTDTQYF; cdr3_nt: TGTGCCTGGGTGATCAGCGGGTCTAGCACAGATACGCAGTATTTT
v_call: TRBV5-1; clone_size: few; d_call: TRBD1; j_call: TRBJ1-2; cdr3_aa: CASSKGQGSYGYTF; cdr3_nt: TGCGCCAGCAGTAAGGGACAGGGGAGCTATGGCTACACCTTC
v_call: TRBV6-1; clone_size: NA; d_call: NA; j_call: TRBJ1-2; cdr3_aa: CASSAFLRVYGYTF; cdr3_nt: TGTGCCAGCAGCGCTTTTTTGCGGGTCTATGGCTACACCTTC
v_call: TRBV4-2; clone_size: NA; d_call: TRBD1; j_call: TRBJ2-3; cdr3_aa: CTSSHPGDRGSTDTQYF; cdr3_nt: TGTACCAGCAGCCACCCAGGGGACAGGGGATCCACAGATACGCAGTATTTT
v_call: TRBV30; clone_size: NA; d_call: NA; j_call: TRBJ1-1; cdr3_aa: CAWSLEGWDTEAFF; cdr3_nt: TGTGCCTGGAGTCTTGAGGGATGGGACACTGAAGCTTTCTTT
v_call: TRBV2; clone_size: NA; d_call: TRBD1; j_call: TRBJ1-1; cdr3_aa: CASSVRQGLSEAFF; cdr3_nt: TGTGCCAGCAGCGTGAGACAGGGACTCTCTGAAGCTTTCTTT
v_call: TRBV15; clone_size: NA; d_call: NA; j_call: TRBJ1-1; cdr3_aa: CATSRVGELEAFF; cdr3_nt: TGTGCCACCAGCAGAGTAGGAGAACTTGAAGCTTTCTTT
v_call: TRBV19; clone_size: NA; d_call: NA; j_call: TRBJ1-1; cdr3_aa: CASSITGNTEAFF; cdr3_nt: TGTGCCAGTAGTATAACAGGCAACACTGAAGCTTTCTTT
v_call: TRBV5-4; clone_size: NA; d_call: TRBD1; j_call: TRBJ2-7; cdr3_aa: CASSPTGTGKYEQYF; cdr3_nt: TGTGCCAGCAGCCCTACCGGGACAGGGAAGTACGAGCAGTACTTC
v_call: TRBV30; clone_size: few; d_call: NA; j_call: TRBJ1-1; cdr3_aa: CAWSVRDTLNTEAFF; cdr3_nt: TGTGCCTGGAGTGTGAGGGACACCTTGAACACTGAAGCTTTCTTT
v_call: TRBV4-1; clone_size: NA; d_call: TRBD2; j_call: TRBJ2-7; cdr3_aa: CASSQLGGAYEQYF; cdr3_nt: TGCGCCAGCAGCCAACTCGGGGGGGCTTACGAGCAGTACTTC
v_call: TRBV6-5; clone_size: NA; d_call: TRBD1; j_call: TRBJ1-2; cdr3_aa: CASSQTGGGYTF; cdr3_nt: TGTGCCAGCAGTCAAACAGGGGGAGGCTACACCTTC
v_call: TRBV2; clone_size: NA; d_call: NA; j_call: TRBJ2-7; cdr3_aa: CASSYRVPIGEQYF; cdr3_nt: TGTGCCAGCAGTTACAGGGTCCCCATAGGGGAGCAGTACTTC
v_call: TRBV9; clone_size: NA; d_call: TRBD2; j_call: TRBJ2-1; cdr3_aa: CASSTSGGDGDEQFF; cdr3_nt: TGTGCCAGCAGCACTAGCGGGGGGGATGGGGATGAGCAGTTCTTC